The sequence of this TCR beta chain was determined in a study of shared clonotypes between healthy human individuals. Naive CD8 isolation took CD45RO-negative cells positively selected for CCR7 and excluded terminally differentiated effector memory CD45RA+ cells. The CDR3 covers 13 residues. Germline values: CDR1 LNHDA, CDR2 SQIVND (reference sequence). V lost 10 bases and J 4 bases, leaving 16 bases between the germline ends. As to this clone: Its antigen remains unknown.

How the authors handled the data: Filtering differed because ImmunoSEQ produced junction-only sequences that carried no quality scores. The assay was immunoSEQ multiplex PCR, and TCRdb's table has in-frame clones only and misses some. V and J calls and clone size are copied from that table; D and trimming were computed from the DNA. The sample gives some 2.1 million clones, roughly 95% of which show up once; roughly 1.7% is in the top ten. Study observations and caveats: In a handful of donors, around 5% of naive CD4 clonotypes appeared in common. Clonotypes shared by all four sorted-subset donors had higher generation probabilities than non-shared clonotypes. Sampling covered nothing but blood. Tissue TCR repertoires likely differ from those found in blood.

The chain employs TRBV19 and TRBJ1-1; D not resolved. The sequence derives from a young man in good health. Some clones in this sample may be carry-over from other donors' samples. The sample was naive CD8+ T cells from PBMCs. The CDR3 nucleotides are TGTGCCACCAGATGGGATTCTGGCACTGAAGCTTTCTTT. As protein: CATRWDSGTEAFF.